Sequencing of this T cell receptor beta chain was carried out in a study of blood T cell repertoires in COVID-19 (TCRdb year 2020). Concerning the study at large: Samples from collaborators originated in the United States, Italy and Spain and spanned both the acute and convalescent phases of COVID-19. The prospective study material was composed of cDNA or gDNA derived from T cells, B-cell-depleted T cells, or PBMCs. Deeply sampled blood TCRbeta repertoires from subjects exposed to, actively infected with, or recovered from COVID-19 were included in the dataset. The repertoires were released in a freely available public database meant as a resource for research on the immune response to SARS-CoV-2. The samples were drawn from two sources: the first 160 participants of the ongoing ImmuneRACE study, and 1,254 subjects contributed by 6 global collaborators. A de-identified subject ID, COVID-19 status, age in years and sex were almost always included in the sample metadata. Where available, HLA class I and class II types were obtained from metadata supplied by the sample provider rather than from assay-based typing. Here is what the overall study found, with its caveats: The amount of clinical and demographic metadata varied by source and participant and was provided uncurated.

As regards this clone: Its antigen remains undetermined. Per-base quality was not reported, and no clone a single base away is much larger than it.

TCRbeta CDR3 regions were amplified from genomic DNA using the immunoSEQ Assay, a bias-controlled multiplex PCR. As for how the authors treated the data: Within the assay, amplification of reference gene primers was used to estimate how many nucleated cells each sample contained. To quantify the absolute abundance of each unique TCRbeta CDR3 rearrangement, sequence reads were collapsed and filtered. Productive Simpson clonality was computed per sample as the square root of Simpson's diversity index over productive rearrangements. TCRdb retrieved this table from immuneACCESS and kept in-frame rearrangements only. Not all clones are present; in checked studies, unresolved V genes account for under half, and no reason is known for the remainder. D and trimming come from the DNA, and the V and J calls and clone size come from that table. In all, the sample holds 100,000 or so clones, and around 81% of those were seen once. The ten largest clones represent 12% of the sample.

Including the terminal cysteine and phenylalanine, the CDR3 comprises 13 residues. Just CDR3 DNA is preserved here, 39 bases in frame from base 1. Each collaborating institution followed its own protocols to collect whole blood in K2EDTA tubes. For TCRbeta analysis, collaborators shipped samples in one of three forms: frozen whole blood, isolated PBMCs, or DNA extracted from either of those sample types. Sequenced material: peripheral blood. This receptor was obtained from a woman aged 70-85 years with active or convalescent COVID-19. Rearrangement joined TRBV12-2 to TRBJ1-1. TRBV12-2 constitutes a pseudogene. The bases are TGTGCAAGTCGCTTGGGAGGGCCGCCTGAAGCTTTCTTT. It codes for CASRLGGPPEAFF.